What follows is one T cell receptor (beta chain) and its context. RNA extraction and reverse transcription yielded cDNA as sequencing template. Here immunoSEQ multiplex PCR was the method, and the copy in TCRdb shows in-frame clones only, minus some. The sample has roughly 120,000 clones, roughly two fifths seen once; the top ten hold over 3%. These data are taken from a study of CD8+ T cells in alopecia areata. Germline CDR1 is SGHTA and CDR2 is FQGNSA. The CDR3 length is 12 residues. V lost 5 bases, J lost 9 bases, and 11 bases lay in between. This clonotype was obtained from a human donor with alopecia areata. Sequenced input: CD4+ T cells sorted from blood. The V and J genes are TRBV7-2 and TRBJ2-1; possibly TRBD2 for D (6 bases). In nucleotides, the CDR3 is TGTGCCAGCAGCATACAGGAGGGTGAGCAGTTCTTC. Translating gives CASSIQEGEQFF.